These T cell receptor beta chains were read from a single sample in a study of cytomegalovirus exposure and HLA in healthy donors. Here immunoSEQ multiplex PCR was the method, and the copy in TCRdb shows in-frame clones only, minus some. This sample carries some 140,000 clones, 80% of them seen once, and the ten largest clones take more than 10%. Sequences were obtained from PBMCs. These receptors came from a young man in good health and CMV-seropositive. CDR3s leave out the opening cysteine and the closing phenylalanine or tryptophan. Fields, in order: V gene, J gene, clone size, CDR3 protein. A row's size may be missing; if present it is once, few, many or a size class.

TRBV5-4,TRBJ1-1,few,ASSLTGQGMDTEAF
TRBV6-6,TRBJ1-6,once,ASSPRQGTNSPLH
TRBV19,TRBJ1-5,-,ASSVAGTGFSNQPQH
TRBV28,TRBJ1-2,-,ASSTGTGNGGYT
TRBV11-2,TRBJ1-2,-,ASSFGQGRFGYT
TRBV7-3,TRBJ2-2,-,ASRETGGINTGELF
TRBV5-1,TRBJ2-7,few,ASSPAAGGTYEQY
TRBV10-3,TRBJ2-1,-,AISAGQGKNEQF
TRBV7-8,TRBJ2-7,-,ASSPIRIGQGAWEQY
TRBV11-2,TRBJ2-2,-,AIISGGLGTGELF
TRBV7-9,TRBJ2-7,-,ASSLAGGMDEQY
TRBV6-6,TRBJ2-4,-,ASTVGGENIQY
TRBV28,TRBJ2-2,-,ASRDASGRARELF
TRBV7-9,TRBJ2-7,-,SSSLFPGDSSSYEQY
TRBV5-6,TRBJ2-5,-,ASSFGGSGQETQY
TRBV6-6,TRBJ2-7,-,ASSYAKTEGSYEQY
TRBV2,TRBJ2-7,-,ASSWTSDYEQY
TRBV5-1,TRBJ2-1,-,ASSWTGYNEQF